This section outlines one T cell receptor (beta chain) sequence together with its context. Its specificity is not known. This record belongs to a study of Ad26.COV2.S vaccination and SARS-CoV-2 variants. Libraries were prepared by immunoSEQ multiplex PCR; TCRdb keeps only in-frame clonotypes and omits some of them. Of approximately 400,000 clones listed, roughly nine tenths are singletons. There are 13 residues in the CDR3. The trim removed 6 bases at V and 5 bases at J, leaving 4 bases unmatched. Germline V gives CDR1 LGHNT, CDR2 FRNRAP. Study-wide points: Responses of spike-specific T cells (both CD8+ and CD4+) reportedly showed substantial breadth after vaccination. Analyses of TCR breadth and depth may have underestimated total T cell responses. Vaccine recipients and placebo recipients showed similar non-spike TCR breadth.

The material was peripheral blood, obtained after recovery from COVID-19. The TCR was taken from a human donor who had recovered from COVID-19. The rearrangement joins TRBV12-5 to TRBJ1-1; 9 bases map to TRBD1. Here the CDR3 DNA reads TGTGCTAGTGGCAAACAGGGGGCAACTGAAGCTTTCTTT. Its protein is CASGKQGATEAFF.